The 21 T cell receptor beta chains below were found in one sample sequenced in a study of blood T cell repertoires in COVID-19 (dated by TCRdb to 2018 to 2020). Receptor amplification or capture employed the immunoSEQ multiplex PCR assay. Sourced from immuneACCESS, this table was stored by TCRdb with only in-frame sequences that have V and J called. A share of the clones is absent; for the studies checked, an unresolved V gene accounts for under half, and the remainder has no known explanation. The sample data list under 200,000 clones, and 90% of these were observed just once. Jointly, the top ten make up approximately 0.5% of the sample. The sequencing sample was made of peripheral blood. These receptors were taken from a middle-aged man with acute or convalescent COVID-19.

The V call is TRBV24-1, the J call TRBJ2-6; D unresolved. CDR3 length: 14 amino acids. Trimming took off 6 bases at V and 0 bases at J, with 5 bases between the two ends. The germline gives CDR1 KGHDR, CDR2 SFDVKD. The CDR3 DNA is TGTGCCACCAGTAGGAGCTCTGGGGCCAACGTCCTGACTTTC. This encodes CATSRSSGANVLTF.

This rearrangement joins TRBV5-1 to TRBJ2-5; 13 positions agree with TRBD2. V lost 0 bases and J lost 4; bases outside the gene matches: 0. CDR1 is SGHRS and CDR2 is YFSETQ in the germline V gene. CDR3 length equals 15 residues. CDR3 in amino acids: CASSLGTSGGETQYF. Written as DNA, the CDR3 is TGCGCCAGCAGCTTGGGGACTAGCGGGGGAGAGACCCAGTACTTC.

This chain connects TRBV19 to TRBJ1-5; 10 bases line up with TRBD1. The length of the CDR3 is 16 residues. The germline V gene encodes CDR1 LNHDA and CDR2 SQIVND (reference sequence). Germline trimming cut 4 bases from V and 5 bases from J; bases unmatched to any gene: 8. CDR3 loop: CASSTWGQGIHQPQHF. In DNA, the CDR3 is TGTGCCAGTAGTACCTGGGGACAGGGGATTCATCAGCCCCAGCATTTT.

This clone was found once. V gene TRBV9 combines with J gene TRBJ1-2, with a possible D match to TRBD1 (6 bases). Germline V CDR1 and CDR2: SGDLS, YYNGEE. V gave up 4 bases and J gave up 2 bases, with 12 bases separating them. There are 14 residues in the CDR3. As DNA, the CDR3 is TGTGCCAGCAGCCTCGGGGGGCCAAACTATGGCTACACCTTC. Protein: CASSLGGPNYGYTF.

The chain carries TRBV6-5 and TRBJ2-3; perhaps TRBD1 as D (6 bases). Between the trimmed V and J ends, which lost 10 bases and 6 bases, there was a span of 11 bases. This CDR3 spans 11 amino acids. Germline lookup yields CDR1 MNHEY and CDR2 SVGAGI. DNA of the CDR3: TGTGCCACCCTGGGGGCGGATACGCAGTATTTT. Its protein is CATLGADTQYF.

The chain has TRBV28 and TRBJ2-3; TRBD2 is a possible D gene (6 bases). Germline assignment: CDR1 MDHEN and CDR2 SYDVKM. The CDR3 covers 16 residues. Trimming cost V 1 base and J 2 bases, with 13 bases left between them. The CDR3 bases are TGTGCCAGCAGTTTATCGGGGGACCGAGACACAGATACGCAGTATTTT. This translates into CASSLSGDRDTDTQYF.

The V gene is TRBV2, the J gene TRBJ2-7; D perhaps matches TRBD2 (6 bases). V was pared by 7 bases and J by 7 bases, with 20 bases between. In germline, CDR1 is SNHLY, CDR2 FYNNEI. The CDR3 is made up of 14 amino acids. CDR3 nucleotides: TGTGCCAGCAACGGACACACTTTTGGGGGGGAGCAGTACGTC. Its translation is CASNGHTFGGEQYV.

Comment on this clone: At one of its ends the junction is not consistent with the germline gene, which may arise from a read error. This chain joins TRBV9 and TRBJ2-1; a possible D gene is TRBD1 (6 bases). The length of the CDR3 is 18 residues. Germline CDR1 reads SGDLS; CDR2 reads YYNGEE. CDR3 nucleotide sequence: TGTGCCAGCAGCGTGAACAGGGCTGATACGGCAAACTACGATGAGCAGTTCTTC. Translating gives CASSVNRADTANYDEQFF.

V is TRBV28 and J is TRBJ1-3; maybe TRBD1 (6 bases). Germline CDR1 MDHEN, CDR2 SYDVKM. Trimming left V 5 bases short and J 4 bases short, with 15 bases between. The CDR3 contains 15 residues. For the CDR3, the DNA is TGTGCCAGCAGTGGGGCAGGGGTTGGCGGAAACACCATATATTTT. Amino acid sequence: CASSGAGVGGNTIYF.

The chain uses TRBV4-1 and TRBJ2-1; perhaps TRBD2 as D (6 bases). V lost 5 bases to trimming and J lost 9 bases, with 17 bases between them. The CDR3 length is 14 residues. Germline V gene lookup returns CDR1 MGHRA and CDR2 YSYEKL. CDR3 residues: CASSYRGTHGEQFF. The CDR3, as DNA: TGCGCCAGCAGCTATCGCGGGACCCACGGTGAGCAGTTCTTC.

The chain recombines TRBV3-1 (or the pseudogene TRBV3-2) with TRBJ1-6; TRBD1 might be the D (5 bases). CDR1 and CDR2 (germline): LGHDT, YNNKEL (reference sequence). Trimming shortened V by 4 bases and J by 10 bases, and 20 bases separated the two germline ends. The CDR3 loop spans 16 amino acids. CDR3: CASSRTSGRVASPLHF. CDR3 nucleotide sequence: TGTGCCAGCAGCCGGACGTCAGGGAGGGTAGCCTCACCCCTCCACTTT.

The chain employs TRBV7-9 and TRBJ2-3; 9 bases are shared with TRBD1. The V and J ends lost 8 bases and 1 base, in that order; junction bases with no gene match: 4. Germline V gene lookup returns CDR1 SEHNR and CDR2 FQNEAQ (reference sequence). The CDR3 covers 14 residues. CDR3: CASFRQGGTDTQYF. The CDR3 nucleotides read TGTGCCAGCTTTCGACAGGGGGGCACAGATACGCAGTATTTT.

This clone was recorded once. The chain carries TRBV2 and TRBJ1-4; no reliable D call. Trimming left V 8 bases short and J 6 bases short, with 13 bases between. The CDR3 consists of 13 residues. The germline CDR1 and CDR2 sequences are SNHLY and FYNNEI. The CDR3 here is CASSAARDEKLFF. In DNA form, the CDR3 reads TGTGCCAGCTCGGCGGCCCGTGATGAAAAACTGTTTTTT.

At least ten counts were recorded for this clone. The V gene is TRBV9, the J gene TRBJ1-2; D not resolved. The CDR3 consists of 13 residues. In germline, CDR1 is SGDLS, CDR2 YYNGEE. V dropped 7 bases and J dropped 9 bases, with 19 bases sitting between them. The CDR3 loop reads CASLGGRERRYTF. Here the CDR3 DNA reads TGTGCCAGCCTTGGAGGGAGGGAACGCCGCTACACCTTC.

V is TRBV5-8 and J is TRBJ2-2; 7 nucleotides align to TRBD1. This CDR3 has 18 amino acids. Germline V CDR1 and CDR2: SGHTS, YDEGEE. With V trimmed by 4 bases and J by 5 bases, 17 bases remained unmatched. The CDR3 coding sequence is TGTGCCAGCAGCGCACGGGACAGCCCCTTGCTGACGACCGGGGAGCTGTTTTTT. Translated, it gives CASSARDSPLLTTGELFF.

This chain connects TRBV7-6 to TRBJ2-7; 11 nucleotides match TRBD2. The CDR3 sequence is 14 residues long. The ends lost 1 base at V and 4 bases at J; junction bases unmatched: 0. Germline lookup yields CDR1 SGHVS and CDR2 FNYEAQ. DNA of the CDR3: TGTGCCAGCAGCTTAGGACTAGCGGGGTACGAGCAGTACTTC. Its translation is CASSLGLAGYEQYF. The full variable domain, in which reference TRBV7-6 and TRBJ2-7 provide the parts outside the CDR3, is GAGVSQSPRYKVTKRGQDVALRCDPISGHVSLYWYRQALGQGPEFLTYFNYEAQQDKSGLPNDRFSAERPEGSISTLTIQRTEQRDSAMYRCASSLGLAGYEQYFGPGTRLTVT.

The chain combines TRBV7-6 with TRBJ2-5; 12 bases line up with TRBD1. The germline CDR1 and CDR2 sequences are SGHVS and FNYEAQ. This CDR3 has 16 residues. J was trimmed by 5 bases and V by 5 bases; bases with no gene match: 9. The CDR3: CASSRPGTGGEETQYF. The CDR3 DNA reads as TGTGCCAGCAGCCGCCCTGGGACAGGGGGCGAGGAGACCCAGTACTTC.

This chain joins TRBV27 and TRBJ1-5; possibly TRBD1 for D (5 bases). The ends were cut back, 1 base at V and 8 bases at J, with 15 bases in the middle. Germline CDR1 is MNHEY and CDR2 is SMNVEV (reference sequence). The CDR3 is made up of 15 amino acids. This CDR3 reads CASSLLKTGGEPQHF. The CDR3 DNA sequence: TGTGCCAGCAGTTTATTGAAAACAGGCGGCGAGCCCCAGCATTTT.

This sequence joins TRBV24-1 and TRBJ1-1; 7 positions agree with TRBD1. The CDR3 has 15 amino acids. J gave up 10 bases and V 2 bases, and 12 bases lay outside the gene matches. Germline values: CDR1 KGHDR, CDR2 SFDVKD. The CDR3 DNA reads TGTGCCACCAGTGATTCACAGGGGACTGCCCTGGGAGCTTTCTTT. Its protein is CATSDSQGTALGAFF.

A word on this clone: Other DNA variants within this sample encode the same CDR3. The V call is TRBV28, the J call TRBJ2-2; TRBD1 matches 8 bases. CDR1 and CDR2 (germline): MDHEN, SYDVKM. The CDR3 runs to 15 residues. Trimming cost V 3 bases and J 1 base; bases outside gene matches: 1. CDR3 bases: TGTGCCAGCAGTTTCGGGACAGGGAACACCGGGGAGCTGTTTTTT. This sequence encodes CASSFGTGNTGELFF. Full variable domain (outside the CDR3, taken from reference TRBV28 and TRBJ2-2): DVKVTQSSRYLVKRTGEKVFLECVQDMDHENMFWYRQDPGLGLRLIYFSYDVKMKEKGDIPEGYSVSREKKERFSLILESASTNQTSMYLCASSFGTGNTGELFFGEGSRLTVL.

The genes are TRBV4-1 and TRBJ2-1; 12 positions agree with TRBD2. V lost 5 bases to trimming and J lost 5 bases; unmatched junction nucleotides: 4. From germline, CDR1 is MGHRA and CDR2 YSYEKL. The CDR3 is made up of 15 amino acids. This chain's CDR3 is CASSSGLAGNNEQFF. The DNA of the CDR3 is TGCGCCAGCAGCAGTGGACTAGCGGGGAACAATGAGCAGTTCTTC.